The 5 T cell receptor beta chains below come from one sample, sequenced in a study of a mutant IDH1 vaccine in newly diagnosed glioma. Time point indicated: baseline, week 1 (first vaccination visit). The treatment here: pre-vaccination baseline after standard-of-care therapy. Sequenced by immunoSEQ multiplex PCR; TCRdb stores in-frame clones only, minus some. Counted here are some 68,000 clones, 70% to 80% occurring once; the ten biggest clones make up roughly 8.2%. The material sequenced was PBMCs, taken from a glioma patient treated with radiotherapy, temozolomide or both. The receptors stem from a man in his fifties with glioma.

V and J are TRBV28 and TRBJ2-7, with D possibly being TRBD2 (6 bases). The CDR3 is made up of 13 amino acids. The V gene's germline CDR1 is MDHEN and CDR2 SYDVKM. V was trimmed by 3 bases and J by 2 bases, leaving 8 bases between them. The CDR3 sequence: CASSLEGPYEQYF. The CDR3 DNA is TGTGCCAGCAGTTTGGAGGGGCCCTACGAGCAGTACTTC.

The rearrangement uses TRBV15 and TRBJ2-1; D is uncertain. Germline V gene data show CDR1 as LNHNV and CDR2 as YYDKDF (reference sequence). The V end lost 5 bases, the J end lost 5 bases, and 7 bases lay between the germline ends. The CDR3 runs to 12 residues. This CDR3 reads CATSGSNNEQFF. CDR3 coding DNA: TGTGCCACCAGCGGGTCAAACAATGAGCAGTTCTTC.

This clone has only a few counts. The chain is built from TRBV30 and TRBJ1-5, with D possibly matching TRBD1 (6 bases). This CDR3 is 14 amino acids long. The germline V and J ends were trimmed by 2 bases and 7 bases, with 15 bases remaining between them. Germline loops: CDR1 GTSNPN, CDR2 SVGIG (reference sequence). The DNA of the CDR3 is TGTGCCTGGAGTTTTGGGGGCAGCGGGCAGCCCCAGCATTTT. This sequence encodes CAWSFGGSGQPQHF.

The chain has TRBV13 and TRBJ1-3; D gene uncertain. Germline loops: CDR1 PRHDT, CDR2 FYEKMQ (reference sequence). V shed 5 bases and J shed 1 base, with 9 bases lying between them. The length of the CDR3 is 14 residues. The DNA of the CDR3 is TGTGCCAGCAGCCTCCTGATATCTGGAAACACCATATATTTT. Protein product: CASSLLISGNTIYF.

A single count supports this clone. V and J are TRBV5-1 and TRBJ2-2, with D perhaps given as TRBD1 or TRBD2 (5 bases each). The CDR3 runs 15 residues. From germline, CDR1 is SGHRS and CDR2 YFSETQ. Trimming stripped 4 bases from V and 6 bases from J, with 16 bases between. CDR3 in amino acids: CASSPTGTDAGELFF. The CDR3 region has the DNA TGCGCCAGCAGCCCAACCGGGACGGATGCCGGGGAGCTGTTTTTT.